A selection of T cell receptor beta chains follows, all from one sample in a study of human T cells and chemical hapten exposure. TCRdb reprocessed the RACE reads via MiXCR and lists one record per CDR3 protein. The repertoire holds about 100,000 distinct CDR3 sequences, about an eighth seen once, with around 3% in the top ten. Sample: whole blood, taken in connection with sensitization to the hapten diphenylcyclopropenone (DPC). Receptors originate from a woman aged 40-49 years with alopecia areata. Some clones in this sample may be carry-over from other donors' samples. Each CDR3 is given with its conserved first and last residue. The D gene is left open where the match is weak.

CDR3 length,D gene,J gene,V gene,CDR3 protein
16,TRBD1,TRBJ2-5,TRBV5-1,CASSRGTGRMQETQYF
16,-,TRBJ2-1,TRBV7-6,CASSSPLGVTYNEQFF
17,-,TRBJ1-5,TRBV7-2,CASSSRAGTGFNQPQHF
12,-,TRBJ2-3,TRBV6-6,CASSPNGDTQYF
15,TRBD1,TRBJ2-7,TRBV6-2/TRBV6-3,CASSSGDRETYEQYF
16,-,TRBJ1-4,TRBV5-1,CASSSSGTPYEEKLFF
14,-,TRBJ2-1,TRBV28,CASSLITSYNEQFF
13,-,TRBJ2-1,TRBV4-1,CASSQVGANEQFF
16,-,TRBJ1-4,TRBV2,CASLAVKGLANEKLFF
14,TRBD1,TRBJ1-1,TRBV28,CASSRTDRDTEAFF
13,-,TRBJ1-2,TRBV20-1,CSGGSTLGYGYTF
11,-,TRBJ2-1,TRBV20-1,CSAPQGPEQFF
16,TRBD1,TRBJ2-1,TRBV7-3,CASSLNRPGQDNEQFF
14,-,TRBJ2-2,TRBV6-4,CASSDSVNTGELFF
14,-,TRBJ1-1,TRBV28,CASRPPPQGTEAFF